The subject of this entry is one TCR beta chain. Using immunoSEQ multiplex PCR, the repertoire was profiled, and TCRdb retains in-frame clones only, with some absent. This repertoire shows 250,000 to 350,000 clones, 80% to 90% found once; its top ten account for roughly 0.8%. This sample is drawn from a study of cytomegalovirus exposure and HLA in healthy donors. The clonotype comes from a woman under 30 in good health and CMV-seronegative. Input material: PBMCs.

CDR3 coding DNA: TGCGCCAGCAGCCAAGATCAGTGGGCAACCTACGAGCAGTACTTC. As protein: CASSQDQWATYEQYF. The rearrangement joins TRBV4-3 to TRBJ2-7; D call uncertain. V was pared by 0 bases and J by 2 bases, with 11 bases between. The CDR3 sequence is 15 residues long. Germline lookup yields CDR1 LGHNA and CDR2 YSLEER.